The 21 T cell receptor beta chains reported below all come from one sample, sequenced in a study of low-dose radiotherapy and immunotherapy resistance in tumors. Time point specified: after trial treatment. Stated treatment: LDRT plus nivolumab, ipilimumab, low-dose cyclophosphamide and aspirin (RACIN trial). Primers targeting TRAV and TRBV primed first-strand cDNA, covering alpha and beta chains. The PCR that amplified TCRs ran for 20 cycles, relying on a constant-region primer and a V-primer adapter. A single record per CDR3 protein comes from TCRdb applying MiXCR to the reads. The sample holds approximately 100,000 distinct CDR3 sequences, 20% to 25% seen once. Here the sequenced sample was PBMCs, taken after low-dose radiotherapy plus immunotherapy. These receptors all stem from a male donor with prostate cancer.

The chain has TRBV29-1 and TRBJ2-7, with D perhaps assigned TRBD1 or TRBD2 (5 bases each). This CDR3 comprises 12 residues. V was cut by 7 bases and J by 3 bases, with 13 bases left in between. Per germline, CDR1 SQVTM and CDR2 ANQGSEA. CDR3 in DNA: TGCAGCGCCTATGGGGGAGACTACGAGCAGTACTTC. Protein: CSAYGGDYEQYF.

This clonotype was seen ten or more times. This sequence joins TRBV5-4 and TRBJ1-1; D is uncertain. This CDR3 has 16 amino acids. Deletions cut 0 bases from V and 0 bases from J, with 12 bases between. Germline CDR1 reads SGHNT; CDR2 reads YYREEE (reference sequence). The CDR3, as DNA: TGTGCCAGCAGCTTGGCTCCTAGGTCGGTGAACACTGAAGCTTTCTTT. It codes for CASSLAPRSVNTEAFF.

This clonotype has a count of ten or more. The rearrangement uses TRBV5-1 and TRBJ2-7; unclear D gene. Germline CDR1 and CDR2: SGHRS and YFSETQ. V was pared by 4 bases and J by 5 bases, with 10 bases between. This CDR3 is built from 12 residues. CDR3 sequence reads: CASSGQDNEQYF. The CDR3 region has the DNA TGCGCCAGCAGCGGGCAGGATAACGAGCAGTACTTC.

The chain recombines TRBV13 with TRBJ2-7; D is perhaps TRBD1 (6 bases). CDR1 is PRHDT and CDR2 is FYEKMQ in the germline V gene (reference sequence). The ends were cut back, 6 bases at V and 6 bases at J, with 12 bases in the middle. This CDR3 region has 12 residues. DNA for the CDR3: TGTGCCAGCAGGCAGACAGGCCCCGAGCAGTACTTC. It codes for CASRQTGPEQYF.

This clonotype was counted at least ten times. V gene TRBV2 combines with J gene TRBJ2-7, with 10 bases lining up with TRBD2. The V gene end was trimmed by 5 bases and the J gene end by 0 bases; junction bases not matched to a gene: 4. In germline, CDR1 is SNHLY, CDR2 FYNNEI. CDR3 length equals 15 residues. CDR3 residues: CASSLAGVNSYEQYF. The CDR3 DNA is TGTGCCAGCAGTCTAGCGGGGGTCAACTCCTACGAGCAGTACTTC.

The rearrangement joins TRBV5-1 to TRBJ2-7; maybe TRBD2 (5 bases). With 2 bases removed from V and 3 bases from J, the gap between germline ends came to 12 bases. The CDR3 is 14 amino acids. Germline-derived CDR1 and CDR2 are SGHRS and YFSETQ. The CDR3 loop is CASSFLRGIYEQYF. The CDR3 nucleotides are TGCGCCAGCAGCTTCCTCCGGGGTATCTACGAGCAGTACTTC.

At least ten counts were recorded for this clonotype. The chain couples TRBV5-1 to TRBJ1-1, with D possibly matching TRBD1 (5 bases). The germline CDR1 and CDR2 sequences are SGHRS and YFSETQ. Trimming pared 2 bases from V and 3 bases from J, leaving 11 bases between. CDR3 length: 14 residues. Here the CDR3 reads CASSFLGGDTEAFF. CDR3 nucleotides: TGCGCCAGCAGCTTTCTGGGAGGGGACACTGAAGCTTTCTTT. The full variable domain, its missing parts supplied by reference TRBV5-1 and TRBJ1-1, is KAGVTQTPRYLIKTRGQQVTLSCSPISGHRSVSWYQQTPGQGLQFLFEYFSETQRNKGNFPGRFSGRQFSNSRSEMNVSTLELGDSALYLCASSFLGGDTEAFFGQGTRLTVV.

This clonotype was seen repeatedly, ten times or more. Relative to the germline gene, one junction end is altered; a read error may explain this. The chain combines TRBV10-2 with TRBJ2-7, with 7 bases fitting TRBD1. This CDR3 has 18 amino acids. Germline V CDR1 and CDR2: WSHSY, SAAADI. The CDR3 protein is CASSELGDRADVAYEQYF. Written as DNA, the CDR3 is TGCGCCAGCAGCGAGTTGGGAGACAGGGCCGATGTCGCCTACGAGCAGTACTTC.

This clonotype was found many times. The DNA for the CDR3 is TGTGCCAGCAGTTGGGGGGGGCTAGCGGGGGGACAAGAGACCCAGTACTTC. The encoded protein is CASSWGGLAGGQETQYF. The chain recombines TRBV6-5 with TRBJ2-5; 11 nucleotides line up with TRBD2. CDR1 and CDR2 (germline): MNHEY, SVGAGI. The CDR3 has 17 residues. Unmatched junction bases numbered 9, after V lost 4 bases and J lost 2 bases.

This clonotype was counted many times. The chain uses TRBV20-1 and TRBJ2-2; 10 bases match TRBD2. Germline-derived CDR1 and CDR2 are DFQATT and SNEGSKA (reference sequence). Trimming at V came to 5 bases and at J to 4 bases, leaving 10 bases not matched to a gene. The CDR3 totals 16 residues. The chain's CDR3 is CSAQLAGARGTGELFF. The CDR3, as DNA: TGCAGTGCTCAGCTAGCGGGGGCCCGTGGCACCGGGGAGCTGTTTTTT.

This clonotype has ten or more counts. The chain is built from TRBV6-6 and TRBJ1-5; maybe TRBD1 (5 bases). This CDR3 is 13 amino acids long. V lost 2 bases, J lost 6 bases, and 8 bases lay in between. The V gene's germline CDR1 is MNHNY and CDR2 SVGAGI (reference sequence). The CDR3 sequence: CASSYPDSQPQHF. The CDR3 DNA sequence: TGTGCCAGCAGTTACCCCGACAGTCAGCCCCAGCATTTT.

This clonotype was counted at least ten times. This chain links TRBV29-1 with TRBJ2-3; D is possibly TRBD1 (6 bases). V lost 6 bases and J lost 2, with 15 bases in between. The CDR3 is 14 amino acids. Per germline, CDR1 SQVTM and CDR2 ANQGSEA. CDR3 in amino acids: CSVSLTGSTDTQYF. The CDR3 nucleotides read TGCAGCGTCTCCCTTACAGGGTCCACAGATACGCAGTATTTT.

The table lists this clonotype with many counts. The rearrangement joins TRBV10-3 to TRBJ1-5; the match to TRBD1 covers 8 bases. The CDR3 is 14 amino acids. Germline V gene lookup returns CDR1 ENHRY and CDR2 SYGVKD. Unmatched junction bases numbered 6, after V lost 5 bases and J lost 6 bases. The CDR3 loop reads CAISLGQGGQPQHF. For the CDR3, the DNA is TGTGCCATCAGTCTAGGACAGGGCGGTCAGCCCCAGCATTTT.

The table lists this clonotype with many counts. The chain links TRBV25-1 to TRBJ2-3; TRBD1 matches 7 bases. This CDR3 comprises 15 residues. After removal of 5 bases from V and 2 bases from J, the junction contained 7 bases not matched to a gene. Germline CDR1 and CDR2: MGHDK and SYGVNS. The CDR3 nucleotides read TGTGCCAGCAGTCCACAGGGGCCGGCCACAGATACGCAGTATTTT. As protein: CASSPQGPATDTQYF. The full variable domain, its missing parts supplied by reference TRBV25-1 and TRBJ2-3, is EADIYQTPRYLVIGTGKKITLECSQTMGHDKMYWYQQDPGMELHLIHYSYGVNSTEKGDLSSESTVSRIRTEHFPLTLESARPSHTSQYLCASSPQGPATDTQYFGPGTRLTVL.

This chain links TRBV12-5 with TRBJ1-5, with D maybe TRBD1 (5 bases). V lost 5 bases, J lost 0 bases, and 11 bases lay in between. The CDR3 covers 15 residues. From germline, CDR1 is LGHNT and CDR2 FRNRAP. DNA for the CDR3: TGTGCTAGTGGTCCCAGGGCAAATAGCAATCAGCCCCAGCATTTT. It codes for CASGPRANSNQPQHF.

Ten or more counts support this clonotype. The chain is built from TRBV20-1 and TRBJ2-5; either TRBD1 or TRBD2 may fit D (6 bases each). The CDR3 contains 14 residues. With 6 bases removed from V and 3 bases from J, the gap between germline ends came to 17 bases. The germline V gene has CDR1 DFQATT and CDR2 SNEGSKA (reference sequence). The chain's CDR3 is CSAAGHRGEETQYF. Written as DNA, the CDR3 is TGCAGTGCCGCGGGACACCGAGGAGAAGAGACCCAGTACTTC.

This clonotype was recorded many times. This sequence joins TRBV3-1 and TRBJ2-3; TRBD2 matches 10 bases. CDR3 size: 15 residues. Germline lookup yields CDR1 LGHDT and CDR2 YNNKEL (reference sequence). Trimming removed 4 bases from V and 3 bases from J; junction bases left unmatched: 4. CDR3 sequence reads: CASSPYSGGTDTQYF. Written as DNA, the CDR3 is TGTGCCAGCAGCCCATATAGCGGGGGGACAGATACGCAGTATTTT.

This clonotype was picked up many times. This chain joins TRBV7-2 and TRBJ1-1, with D tentatively TRBD1 (6 bases). The length of the CDR3 is 14 residues. Germline-derived CDR1 and CDR2 are SGHTA and FQGNSA. V was trimmed by 4 bases and J by 4 bases, leaving 13 bases between them. The CDR3 loop reads CASSWGVGATEAFF. The CDR3 coding sequence is TGTGCCAGCAGCTGGGGAGTGGGGGCCACTGAAGCTTTCTTT.

Regarding this clonotype: With a far larger clone one base away, a read error is the likely cause. The chain combines TRBV6-8 with TRBJ2-7; TRBD1 agrees at 11 bases. CDR3 length: 14 residues. CDR1 and CDR2 from the germline V gene are MNHGY and SAAAGT. V lost 8 bases, J lost 3 bases, and 6 bases stayed unmatched. CDR3 nucleotides: TGTGCCAGCGCCTGGACAGGGGGCCTCTACGAGCAGTACTTC. This codes for CASAWTGGLYEQYF.

This clonotype was seen at least ten times. V usage is TRBV4-1 and J usage is TRBJ2-3; 9 positions agree with TRBD2. With V trimmed by 1 base and J by 1 base, 6 bases remained unmatched. Germline loops: CDR1 MGHRA, CDR2 YSYEKL. The CDR3 is 17 residues long. The CDR3 here is CASSQAKTSGGTDTQYF. As DNA, the CDR3 is TGCGCCAGCAGCCAAGCCAAGACTAGCGGAGGCACAGATACGCAGTATTTT.

This clonotype was seen ten or more times. The gene calls are TRBV29-1 and TRBJ2-2, with unresolved D. CDR1 is SQVTM, CDR2 ANQGSEA, per germline. V shed 1 base and J shed 4 bases, with 4 bases lying between them. The CDR3 runs 12 residues. The DNA of the CDR3 is TGCAGCGTTGAAGCGCGCACCGGGGAGCTGTTTTTT. Translation gives CSVEARTGELFF.